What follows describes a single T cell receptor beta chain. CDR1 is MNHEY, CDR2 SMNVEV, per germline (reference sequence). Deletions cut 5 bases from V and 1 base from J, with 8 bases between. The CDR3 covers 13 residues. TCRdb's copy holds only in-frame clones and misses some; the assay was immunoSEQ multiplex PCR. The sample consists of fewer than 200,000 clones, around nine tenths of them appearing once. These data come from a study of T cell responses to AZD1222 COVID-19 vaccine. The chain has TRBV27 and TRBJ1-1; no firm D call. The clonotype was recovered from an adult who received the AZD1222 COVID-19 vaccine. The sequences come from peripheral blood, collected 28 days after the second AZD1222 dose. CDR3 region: CASSTQRNTEAFF. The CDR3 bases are TGTGCCAGCAGTACGCAAAGGAACACTGAAGCTTTCTTT.